This T cell receptor (beta chain) was identified in a study of blood T cell repertoires in COVID-19. Study at large: The United States, Italy and Spain provided the acute and convalescent COVID-19 samples.

This clone was counted once. Original handling: Scientists estimated how many nucleated cells there were by amplifying reference gene primers. Libraries were prepared by immunoSEQ multiplex PCR; TCRdb keeps only in-frame clonotypes and omits some of them. V, J and clone size were drawn from that table, and D and trimming were deduced from the DNA. The sample contains roughly 260,000 clones, more than 70% of which appear only once. Germline values: CDR1 SGDLS, CDR2 YYNGEE. The CDR3 consists of 16 residues. The ends were cut back, 3 bases at V and 3 bases at J, with 19 bases in the middle. The sequence came from a woman aged 50 to 60 with acute or convalescent COVID-19. V and J are TRBV9 and TRBJ2-7; TRBD2 might be the D (8 bases). The specimen was peripheral blood. The CDR3 bases are TGTGCCAGCAGCGGTAGCGGGACAGCCTCTTACTACGAGCAGTACTTC. Amino acid sequence: CASSGSGTASYYEQYF.